This is a list of T cell receptor beta chains from one sample in a study of cytomegalovirus exposure and HLA in healthy donors. TCRdb's table, derived via immunoSEQ multiplex PCR, lists solely in-frame clones and lacks some. The sample has roughly 190,000 clones, 81% seen once. The sequencing input was PBMCs. All receptors come from a man in his forties in good health and CMV-seropositive. CDR3s include the opening cysteine and the closing phenylalanine or tryptophan. Each record gives: D gene, J gene, V gene, clone size, CDR3 DNA, CDR3 protein. The D gene is left open where the match is weak. The size of a clone is reported for some rows only, either as once, few or many, or as a class for expanded clones.

TRBD1	TRBJ1-6	TRBV6-1	once	TGTGCCAGCAGTGAACGGTCCTGGACAGGGAATTCACCCCTCCACTTT	CASSERSWTGNSPLHF
TRBD2	TRBJ2-3	TRBV11-2	-	TGTGCCAGCAGCTTAGTCGCGGGGGGGCTCACAGATACGCAGTATTTT	CASSLVAGGLTDTQYF
TRBD1	TRBJ2-1	TRBV7-3	-	TGTGCCAGCAGGGCCACAGGGGGCATCGGATCCTACAATGAGCAGTTCTTC	CASRATGGIGSYNEQFF
-	TRBJ2-2	TRBV9	-	TGTGCCAGCAGCGTAGGGGGGGCGAACACCGGGGAGCTGTTTTTT	CASSVGGANTGELFF
TRBD2	TRBJ2-3	TRBV27	-	TGTGCCAGCAGTCCGACGGGACTAGCGGGGCAGGGTGGCACAGATACGCAGTATTTT	CASSPTGLAGQGGTDTQYF
-	TRBJ2-1	TRBV9	few	TGTGCCAGCAGCGTAGGGTTTGGGGGGAGCTCCTACAATGAGCAGTTCTTC	CASSVGFGGSSYNEQFF
-	TRBJ2-7	TRBV5-4	-	TGTGCCAGCAGCCAAGCAGACAGCTACGAGCAGTACTTC	CASSQADSYEQYF
TRBD1	TRBJ1-2	TRBV7-9	-	TGTGCCAGCAGCTCCGGGACAGAAAAGTATGGCTACACCTTC	CASSSGTEKYGYTF
TRBD2	TRBJ2-7	TRBV4-3	few	TGCGCCAGCAGTCACGGGCAGCGGGGCGCCTACGAGCAGTACTTC	CASSHGQRGAYEQYF
TRBD1	TRBJ2-7	TRBV5-1	-	TGCGCCAGCAGCGGCGGACAGGGCCACGAGCAGTACTTC	CASSGGQGHEQYF
-	TRBJ1-1	TRBV5-4	few	TGTGCCAGCAGCTACAGTCCCCGGCCTGAAGCTTTCTTT	CASSYSPRPEAFF
TRBD2	TRBJ2-7	TRBV11-2	-	TGTGCCAGCAGCCCAATGGGACTAGCGGGAGGGTACGAGCAGTACTTC	CASSPMGLAGGYEQYF
-	TRBJ2-2	TRBV9	-	TGTGCCAGCAGCGGTGGGCTAAGGGGCAGGTTGGCCACCGGGGAGCTGTTTTTT	CASSGGLRGRLATGELFF
TRBD1	TRBJ2-1	TRBV7-3	-	TGTGCCAGCAGCCAGGGGGACAGCTCCTACAATGAGCAGTTCTTC	CASSQGDSSYNEQFF
-	TRBJ2-2	TRBV5-4	-	TGTGCCAGCAGCTTGGGGCAGCGGGACACCGGGGAGCTGTTTTTT	CASSLGQRDTGELFF
TRBD2	TRBJ2-1	TRBV5-6	-	TGTGCCAGCAGCTTGGTTCTACTAGCGGCCAACAATGAGCAGTTCTTC	CASSLVLLAANNEQFF
TRBD1	TRBJ2-7	TRBV7-6	-	TGTGCCAGCAGCCCCATAGGGGGACAGGGACCCTACGAGCAGTACTTC	CASSPIGGQGPYEQYF
-	TRBJ2-3	TRBV7-9	few	TGTGCCAGCAGCCTCGGGACGGGGGTCACAGATACGCAGTATTTT	CASSLGTGVTDTQYF
TRBD1	TRBJ2-1	TRBV11-2	-	TGTGCCAGCAGCTTAGTTCCTCCGGGACAGGGAGGCAATGAGCAGTTCTTC	CASSLVPPGQGGNEQFF
TRBD2	TRBJ2-3	TRBV29-1	-	TGCAGCCCGGGACTAGCGGGAGGATCAGATACGCAGTATTTT	CSPGLAGGSDTQYF
TRBD1	TRBJ1-5	TRBV6-1	-	TGTGCCAGCAGTAGACAGGGCGGCAATCAGCCCCAGCATTTT	CASSRQGGNQPQHF
TRBD2	TRBJ2-1	TRBV7-2	-	TGTGCCAGCAGCCCGGAAGCGGGAGGGTGGAACAATGAGCAGTTCTTC	CASSPEAGGWNNEQFF
TRBD2	TRBJ2-5	TRBV28	-	TGTGCCAGTCTTAGCGGGAGTGGAGAGACCCAGTACTTC	CASLSGSGETQYF
-	TRBJ2-7	TRBV6-5	-	TGTGCCAGCAGTTACTATAGACAGACAGACTACGAGCAGTACTTC	CASSYYRQTDYEQYF
-	TRBJ2-5	TRBV29-1	once	TGCAGCGTTGAAACAGGGCAAGAGACCCAGTACTTC	CSVETGQETQYF
-	TRBJ2-2	TRBV6-5	-	TGTGCCAGCAGTCCCGGTGGGCCGAACACCGGGGAGCTGTTTTTT	CASSPGGPNTGELFF
TRBD2	TRBJ2-3	TRBV7-9	-	TGTGCCAGCAGTTTCAGCGGGGCTGGCACAGATACGCAGTATTTT	CASSFSGAGTDTQYF
-	TRBJ1-1	TRBV27	-	TGTGCCAGCAGTTTCGAGAGGCCGAACACTGAAGCTTTCTTT	CASSFERPNTEAFF
-	TRBJ2-7	TRBV4-3	once	TGCGCCAGCAGCCAAGACCTCCTCCAGGGATCCGGGTACGAGCAGTACTTC	CASSQDLLQGSGYEQYF
-	TRBJ2-5	TRBV7-2	-	TGTGCCAGCAGCCCGCGACAGACTCAAGAGACCCAGTACTTC	CASSPRQTQETQYF
-	TRBJ1-5	TRBV13	-	TGTGCCAGCAGCTTATCTAGAAATCAGCCCCAGCATTTT	CASSLSRNQPQHF
TRBD1	TRBJ2-7	TRBV6-5	-	TGTGCCAGCAGCCGGGACAGGGGCTACGAGCAGTACTTC	CASSRDRGYEQYF
-	TRBJ2-4	TRBV6-5	-	TGTGCCGCCTCCGACAGACTAGCCAAAAACATTCAGTACTTC	CAASDRLAKNIQYF
TRBD2	TRBJ2-7	TRBV14	-	TGTGCCAGCAGCCAAGATCTTGGGGGGGACTTCTACGAGCAGTACTTC	CASSQDLGGDFYEQYF
-	TRBJ1-4	TRBV5-5	-	TGTGCCAGCAGCTTCTCGGCAGGACAGAATGAAAAACTGTTTTTT	CASSFSAGQNEKLFF
-	TRBJ2-2	TRBV28	-	TGTGCCAGCAGTTTATCCCCTTCGGAGCTGTTTTTT	CASSLSPSELFF
TRBD1	TRBJ2-1	TRBV18	-	TGTGCCAGCTCACCATTTGAAGGGGGCCCGGGGTACAATGAGCAGTTCTTC	CASSPFEGGPGYNEQFF
-	TRBJ2-7	TRBV20-1	-	TGCAGTGCGGCAGGGGCAGGGGAGCAGTACTTC	CSAAGAGEQYF
-	TRBJ2-7	TRBV5-6	-	TGTGCCAGCAGCCCGTCCCCACTACGTCCGGGCGAGCAGTACTTC	CASSPSPLRPGEQYF
-	TRBJ2-1	TRBV2	-	TGTGCCAGCCCTTCCCGGGACACGCCTTACAATGAGCAGTTCTTC	CASPSRDTPYNEQFF